This record looks at one TCR beta chain sequence and its context. The data are from a study of blood T cell repertoires in COVID-19. Study-wide background: Italy, Spain and the United States were the sources of the convalescent and acute COVID-19 samples. T cells, B-cell-depleted T cells, or PBMCs supplied cDNA or gDNA.

J lost 8 bases, V lost 1 base, and 4 bases had no gene match. The length of the CDR3 is 14 residues. Germline V gives CDR1 MNHNY, CDR2 SVGAGI (reference sequence). Clones were read by immunoSEQ multiplex PCR, and TCRdb kept only the in-frame ones, dropping some. Of under 350,000 clones in the sample, around 90% were seen once. The J gene is TRBJ1-4, the V gene TRBV6-6; 7 positions agree with TRBD1. Sample: peripheral blood. The clonotype originates from a man in his 70s with acute or convalescent COVID-19. The CDR3 DNA follows: TGTGCCAGCAGTTACTACAGGGGTGGCGAAAAACTGTTTTTT. Translated: CASSYYRGGEKLFF.